What follows are 9 T cell receptor beta chains derived from one specimen sequenced in a study of regulatory T cells in long-lasting Graves disease. Time point given: newly diagnosed GD, antithyroid drugs for less than 3 months. Isolated PBMC RNA provided the starting material for the TCR library. Libraries of TCR beta came from iRepertoire HTBI primers plus Arm-PCR of CDR3 regions. TCRdb ran MiXCR on the multiplex PCR reads and lists one entry per CDR3 protein. The data hold 300,000 to 400,000 distinct CDR3 sequences, with 18% observed a single time. Sequencing used peripheral blood mononuclear cells (PBMCs), obtained at new diagnosis, from a patient treated with antithyroid drugs. These receptors all stem from a female donor with Graves disease.

On this clonotype: This clone may be a read error of a much larger clone one base away. The V call is TRBV7-9, the J call TRBJ2-5; TRBD2 agrees at 7 bases. V trimming: 8 bases; J trimming: 5 bases; junction bases outside the gene matches: 14. This CDR3 spans 15 amino acids. Germline-derived CDR1 and CDR2 are SEHNR and FQNEAQ (reference sequence). CDR3 in amino acids: CASGPGTTTLETQYF. The CDR3 region has the DNA TGTGCCAGCGGCCCCGGGACTACCACACTGGAGACCCAGTACTTC.

The V gene is TRBV19, the J gene TRBJ1-5; TRBD1 might be the D (6 bases). The V end lost 7 bases, the J end lost 0 bases, and 10 bases lay between the germline ends. CDR3 length equals 14 residues. Per the germline V gene, CDR1 is LNHDA and CDR2 is SQIVND (reference sequence). CDR3 coding DNA: TGTGCCAGTATGGGACACAATAGCAATCAGCCCCAGCATTTT. Encoded protein: CASMGHNSNQPQHF.

This clonotype was detected only once. The chain uses TRBV19 and TRBJ2-2; the match to TRBD2 covers 7 bases. With V trimmed by 3 bases and J by 1 base, 5 bases remained unmatched. This CDR3 is 16 amino acids long. CDR1 and CDR2 from the germline V gene are LNHDA and SQIVND (reference sequence). The CDR3 here is CASSMGSGWNTGELFF. The CDR3 nucleotides are TGTGCCAGTAGTATGGGTAGCGGGTGGAACACCGGGGAGCTGTTTTTT.

This clonotype showed up many times. The chain combines TRBV27 with TRBJ2-7; D might be TRBD2 (6 bases). CDR1 is MNHEY, CDR2 SMNVEV, per germline (reference sequence). The V end was cut by 5 bases, the J end by 3 bases, with 20 bases between. The CDR3 is 16 residues long. CDR3 nucleotides: TGTGCCAGCAGTCCGACCCGGGACTCCCAAGACTACGAGCAGTACTTC. Protein product: CASSPTRDSQDYEQYF.

This chain connects TRBV27 to TRBJ2-7, with D maybe TRBD2 (7 bases). Germline V gives CDR1 MNHEY, CDR2 SMNVEV (reference sequence). Trimming took off 6 bases at V and 4 bases at J, with 13 bases between the two ends. CDR3 length equals 13 residues. The CDR3 sequence: CASRGGGPYEQYF. In nucleotides, the CDR3 is TGTGCCAGCAGAGGGGGGGGACCTTACGAGCAGTACTTC.

A remark on this clonotype: The junction shows a germline mismatch at one end, possibly a read error. This sequence joins TRBV24-1 and TRBJ2-1; D possibly corresponds to TRBD2 (6 bases). CDR3 size: 16 residues. Germline loops: CDR1 KGHDR, CDR2 SFDVKD. CDR3 loop: CVTSDFSGLTYNEQFF. DNA for the CDR3: TGTGTCACCAGTGACTTTTCGGGACTCACCTACAATGAGCAGTTCTTC.

This clonotype was seen ten or more times. The gene calls are TRBV6-2 or TRBV6-3 and TRBJ2-3, with D tentatively TRBD1 or TRBD2 (7 bases each). V was trimmed by 5 bases and J by 3 bases, leaving 21 bases between them. The length of the CDR3 is 17 residues. The V gene's germline CDR1 is MNHEY and CDR2 SVGEGT. CDR3 sequence (DNA): TGTGCCAGCAGTGAAGCGGGGTGGCAGGGGGAGACAGATACGCAGTATTTT. Its protein product is CASSEAGWQGETDTQYF.

This clonotype was detected ten times or more. The chain links TRBV27 to TRBJ1-2; TRBD1 agrees at 11 bases. The V gene end was trimmed by 2 bases and the J gene end by 3 bases; junction bases not matched to a gene: 2. The germline gives CDR1 MNHEY, CDR2 SMNVEV (reference sequence). The CDR3 totals 15 residues. The CDR3 is CASSLRGQGDYGYTF. In DNA form, the CDR3 reads TGTGCCAGCAGTTTAAGGGGACAGGGGGACTATGGCTACACCTTC.

This clonotype was seen a few times. The V call is TRBV20-1, the J call TRBJ2-3; a possible D gene is TRBD2 (6 bases). CDR3 size: 15 residues. In germline, CDR1 is DFQATT, CDR2 SNEGSKA (reference sequence). V was trimmed by 5 bases and J by 2 bases, leaving 17 bases between them. Here the CDR3 reads CSAPGGWEATDTQYF. CDR3 DNA: TGCAGTGCTCCGGGTGGTTGGGAGGCCACAGATACGCAGTATTTT.